These 29 T cell receptor beta chains share one sample of origin, sequenced in a study of blood T cell repertoires in COVID-19. The method was immunoSEQ multiplex PCR; TCRdb's version includes in-frame clones alone and lacks a portion of them. The sample holds 150,000 to 200,000 clones; about 81% are singletons and the top ten take about 11%. Material for sequencing was peripheral blood. These receptors were obtained from a woman of 80 years or more with COVID-19, enrolled during active disease.

The rearrangement uses TRBV20-1 and TRBJ1-4; D not resolved. Germline CDR1 reads DFQATT; CDR2 reads SNEGSKA (reference sequence). The CDR3 is 14 residues long. V gave up 3 bases and J gave up 4 bases, with 12 bases separating them. CDR3 nucleotide sequence: TGCAGTGCTAGTCTGGCAGGCCATAATGAAAAACTGTTTTTT. Translated: CSASLAGHNEKLFF.

The V and J genes are TRBV28 and TRBJ2-2, with D tentatively TRBD2 (7 bases). Trimming pared 0 bases from V and 9 bases from J, leaving 20 bases between. The CDR3 is 17 residues long. Per germline, CDR1 MDHEN and CDR2 SYDVKM. The DNA of the CDR3 is TGTGCCAGCAGTTTATGGTCCACAGGGAGGGGTACCCGGGAGCTGTTTTTT. It codes for CASSLWSTGRGTRELFF.

The chain is built from TRBV15 and TRBJ1-5, with unresolved D. CDR1 and CDR2 from the germline V gene are LNHNV and YYDKDF (reference sequence). The CDR3 is 14 amino acids. V gave up 0 bases and J gave up 6 bases, with 9 bases separating them. The chain's CDR3 is CATSRDRGVQPQHF. As DNA, the CDR3 is TGTGCCACCAGCAGAGATCGAGGCGTTCAGCCCCAGCATTTT.

The V gene is TRBV3-1 (or the pseudogene TRBV3-2), the J gene TRBJ1-4, with 7 bases fitting TRBD1. The V and J ends lost 4 bases and 4 bases, in that order; junction bases with no gene match: 3. CDR3 size: 14 residues. CDR1 and CDR2 from the germline V gene are LGHDT and YNNKEL (reference sequence). The CDR3 nucleotides are TGTGCCAGCAGCCGGACAGGTTTTAATGAAAAACTGTTTTTT. Its translation is CASSRTGFNEKLFF.

The chain joins TRBV9 to TRBJ2-2, with TRBD1 as a possible D gene (5 bases). The V gene's germline CDR1 is SGDLS and CDR2 YYNGEE. The CDR3 runs 14 residues. Trimming left V 3 bases short and J 4 bases short, with 10 bases between. The CDR3 region is CASSDYRGTGELFF. The CDR3 nucleotides read TGTGCCAGCAGCGACTATAGGGGCACCGGGGAGCTGTTTTTT.

V usage is TRBV7-2 and J usage is TRBJ2-2; a weak D match, TRBD2 (6 bases). Germline loops: CDR1 SGHTA, CDR2 FQGNSA. This CDR3 has 15 amino acids. V was cut by 4 bases and J by 4 bases, with 13 bases left in between. This CDR3 reads CASSSILASTGELFF. The DNA of the CDR3 is TGTGCCAGCAGCTCCATCCTAGCGAGCACCGGGGAGCTGTTTTTT. Full variable domain (missing parts from reference TRBV7-2 and TRBJ2-2): GAGVSQSPSNKVTEKGKDVELRCDPISGHTALYWYRQSLGQGLEFLIYFQGNSAPDKSGLPSDRFSAERTGGSVSTLTIQRTQQEDSAVYLCASSSILASTGELFFGEGSRLTVL.

This clone appeared once. The chain has TRBV7-9 and TRBJ2-1; TRBD1 agrees at 7 bases. The CDR3 length is 17 residues. V gave up 7 bases and J gave up 8 bases; unmatched junction bases: 20. The germline gives CDR1 SEHNR, CDR2 FQNEAQ (reference sequence). The DNA for the CDR3 is TGTGCCAGCACGGACAGGTGGCCGTTTAGGGAACTCTATGAGCAGTTCTTC. This encodes CASTDRWPFRELYEQFF.

The CDR3 is CASSFYGTGIETQYF. The CDR3 DNA sequence: TGCGCCAGCAGCTTTTACGGGACAGGGATTGAGACCCAGTACTTC. The chain has TRBV5-1 and TRBJ2-5; 9 positions match TRBD1. The ends lost 2 bases at V and 5 bases at J; junction bases unmatched: 7. The CDR3 length is 15 residues. The germline V gene encodes CDR1 SGHRS and CDR2 YFSETQ.

The CDR3 sequence is CASSTTGLNTDTQYF. For the CDR3, the DNA is TGCGCCAGCAGCACTACGGGACTTAACACAGATACGCAGTATTTT. V and J are TRBV5-1 and TRBJ2-3; a possible D gene is TRBD2 (6 bases). The V gene's germline CDR1 is SGHRS and CDR2 YFSETQ. V was shortened by 4 bases and J by 2 bases, with 14 bases between the two germline ends. The CDR3 consists of 15 residues.

This clone was recorded a few times. The V and J genes are TRBV6-2 or TRBV6-3 and TRBJ2-2, with TRBD1 as a possible D gene (6 bases). The CDR3 consists of 15 residues. The V gene lost 4 bases and the J gene lost 1 base, with 10 bases spanning the gap. Germline V gene sequence: CDR1 MNHEY, CDR2 SVGEGT. CDR3: CASSSGTRNTGELFF. In DNA form, the CDR3 reads TGTGCCAGCAGTTCCGGGACAAGGAACACCGGGGAGCTGTTTTTT.

The V gene is TRBV5-4, the J gene TRBJ2-3; D may be TRBD2 (5 bases). Germline CDR1 SGHNT, CDR2 YYREEE (reference sequence). Trimming shortened V by 0 bases and J by 0 bases, and 8 bases separated the two germline ends. The CDR3 spans 15 residues. The CDR3 nucleotides are TGTGCCAGCAGCTTGGCGTGGACTAGCACAGATACGCAGTATTTT. This sequence encodes CASSLAWTSTDTQYF.

The V call is TRBV19, the J call TRBJ2-2; 8 bases map to TRBD2. The CDR3 has 15 residues. The J segment lost 2 bases and the V segment lost 3 bases, leaving 2 bases of the junction unmatched. Germline CDR1 LNHDA, CDR2 SQIVND (reference sequence). This chain's CDR3 is CASSISGVNTGELFF. The DNA of the CDR3 is TGTGCCAGTAGTATTAGCGGGGTCAACACCGGGGAGCTGTTTTTT.

This sequence joins TRBV5-4 and TRBJ1-6; possibly TRBD1 for D (6 bases). The CDR3 totals 15 residues. V was pared by 4 bases and J by 8 bases, with 16 bases between. The germline V gene has CDR1 SGHNT and CDR2 YYREEE (reference sequence). Here the CDR3 DNA reads TGTGCCAGCAGCCCCGGGGGGCCGTTGGATTCACCCCTCCACTTT. Protein: CASSPGGPLDSPLHF.

This chain uses TRBV5-1 with TRBJ2-7; 7 bases line up with TRBD1. The CDR3 has 17 amino acids. Unmatched junction bases numbered 10, after V lost 0 bases and J lost 1 base. Germline V lookup: CDR1 SGHRS, CDR2 YFSETQ. Here the CDR3 DNA reads TGCGCCAGCAGCTTGGGGGATAGGGGGACAGCTTCCTACGAGCAGTACTTC. Translation gives CASSLGDRGTASYEQYF.

J is TRBJ2-2 and V is TRBV15, with TRBD2 as a possible D gene (5 bases). This CDR3 is 16 amino acids long. The ends were cut back, 5 bases at V and 0 bases at J, with 13 bases in the middle. Germline CDR1 is LNHNV and CDR2 is YYDKDF (reference sequence). The CDR3 bases are TGTGCCACCAGCCCGAACCGGGGTACGAACACCGGGGAGCTGTTTTTT. Amino acid sequence: CATSPNRGTNTGELFF.

This chain connects TRBV29-1 to TRBJ2-7, with TRBD1 matching over 12 bases. Germline V gene sequence: CDR1 SQVTM, CDR2 ANQGSEA. CDR3 length: 14 residues. V was pared by 6 bases and J by 6 bases, with 9 bases of the junction left unmatched. The CDR3 loop reads CSVVTGTGGVEQYF. CDR3 in DNA: TGCAGCGTCGTTACCGGGACAGGGGGCGTCGAGCAGTACTTC.

This rearrangement joins TRBV3-1 (or the pseudogene TRBV3-2) to TRBJ1-2; D is perhaps TRBD1 (6 bases). CDR3 length: 15 amino acids. Trimming removed 1 base at V and 7 bases at J, with 16 bases between. The V gene's germline CDR1 is LGHDT and CDR2 YNNKEL (reference sequence). CDR3 bases: TGTGCCAGCAGCCAAGGGTTAACGGGACAATTTGGCTACACCTTC. It codes for CASSQGLTGQFGYTF.

The gene calls are TRBV4-1 and TRBJ2-2; TRBD2 might be the D (6 bases). Deletions cut 1 base from V and 1 base from J, with 13 bases between. The CDR3 is 17 residues long. Germline V gene sequence: CDR1 MGHRA, CDR2 YSYEKL. In nucleotides, the CDR3 is TGCGCCAGCAGCCAAGGCCCGCTAGCGATGAACACCGGGGAGCTGTTTTTT. As protein: CASSQGPLAMNTGELFF.

The gene calls are TRBV10-3 and TRBJ2-4; TRBD2 is a possible D gene (5 bases). V was trimmed by 0 bases and J by 0 bases, leaving 12 bases between them. From germline, CDR1 is ENHRY and CDR2 SYGVKD. The length of the CDR3 is 17 residues. The CDR3 loop reads CAISESSSGLAKNIQYF. CDR3 coding DNA: TGTGCCATCAGTGAGTCGTCGAGCGGTCTAGCCAAAAACATTCAGTACTTC.

This chain connects TRBV5-5 to TRBJ1-1; D unclear. The germline CDR1 and CDR2 sequences are SGHKS and YYEKEE (reference sequence). The CDR3 covers 14 residues. V lost 0 bases and J 5 bases, leaving 11 bases between the germline ends. The CDR3 region has the DNA TGTGCCAGCAGCTTGGTAGAGAGAGGGACTGAAGCTTTCTTT. The encoded protein is CASSLVERGTEAFF.

This rearrangement joins TRBV7-8 to TRBJ2-1, with 12 bases that match TRBD2. This CDR3 is 14 amino acids long. Germline CDR1 reads SGHVS; CDR2 reads FQNEAQ. Trimming took 5 bases from V and 7 from J; bases not matched to a gene: 3. CDR3 in amino acids: CASSRGLAGNEQFF. The CDR3 DNA reads as TGTGCCAGCAGCCGAGGACTAGCGGGAAATGAGCAGTTCTTC.

This clone is a singleton in its sample. The chain couples TRBV4-3 to TRBJ1-2, with 11 bases lining up with TRBD1. Germline V CDR1 and CDR2: LGHNA, YSLEER. V shed 0 bases and J 4 bases; nucleotides not matched to a gene: 7. The CDR3 consists of 17 residues. The CDR3 DNA sequence: TGCGCCAGCAGCCAAGATCGAGGGACAGGGGGTTTCTATGGCTACACCTTC. This encodes CASSQDRGTGGFYGYTF.

This clone appeared a few times. The chain has TRBV25-1 and TRBJ1-1, with D perhaps TRBD1 (6 bases). The V and J ends lost 6 bases and 5 bases respectively, with 13 bases between them. Germline values: CDR1 MGHDK, CDR2 SYGVNS. This CDR3 is 13 amino acids long. The CDR3 region is CASSLQTGTEAFF. The CDR3 DNA sequence: TGTGCCAGCAGCCTCCAGACAGGAACTGAAGCTTTCTTT.

V is TRBV7-2 and J is TRBJ2-5; D is possibly TRBD2 (6 bases). The CDR3 consists of 14 residues. CDR1 is SGHTA, CDR2 FQGNSA, per germline. V was cut by 3 bases and J by 3 bases, with 11 bases left in between. This CDR3 is CASSFEVAEETQYF. The CDR3 DNA is TGTGCCAGCAGCTTCGAGGTAGCGGAAGAGACCCAGTACTTC.

The V call is TRBV4-2, the J call TRBJ1-1, with D tentatively TRBD1 (5 bases). The V end was cut by 1 base, the J end by 5 bases, with 14 bases between. Germline CDR1 reads LGHNA; CDR2 reads YNFKEQ. The CDR3 runs 15 residues. The CDR3, as DNA: TGTGCCAGCAGCCAAGGTTCGGGGCGGGGGACTGAAGCTTTCTTT. Its protein product is CASSQGSGRGTEAFF.

This chain uses TRBV7-8 with TRBJ2-5; 8 bases match TRBD2. Losses at the gene ends were 3 bases for V and 5 bases for J; bases not matched to a gene: 5. The germline V gene encodes CDR1 SGHVS and CDR2 FQNEAQ. The CDR3 runs to 14 residues. The CDR3 reads CASSLFGGGETQYF. Written as DNA, the CDR3 is TGTGCCAGCAGCTTGTTCGGGGGGGGTGAGACCCAGTACTTC.

The rearrangement joins TRBV2 to TRBJ2-1, with 11 bases fitting TRBD2. V dropped 6 bases and J dropped 0; count of bases not matched to a gene: 10. The germline CDR1 and CDR2 sequences are SNHLY and FYNNEI. The CDR3 is 18 residues long. The CDR3 coding sequence is TGTGCCAGCAGCCTCCTCCCTAGCGGGAGGTTCTCCTACAATGAGCAGTTCTTC. Its protein product is CASSLLPSGRFSYNEQFF.

CDR3 in amino acids: CASSPSSGSTKGTQYF. CDR3 coding DNA: TGTGCCAGCAGCCCATCTAGCGGTTCGACGAAAGGGACCCAGTACTTC. V usage is TRBV9 and J usage is TRBJ2-5; the match to TRBD2 covers 7 bases. Losses at the gene ends were 4 bases for V and 7 bases for J; bases not matched to a gene: 16. Germline V gene data show CDR1 as SGDLS and CDR2 as YYNGEE. The CDR3 has 16 residues.

The chain has TRBV28 and TRBJ1-6; tentative D call: TRBD1 (6 bases). CDR1 MDHEN and CDR2 SYDVKM come from the germline V gene. V gave up 5 bases and J gave up 13 bases, with 21 bases separating them. The CDR3 is made up of 15 amino acids. CDR3 nucleotides: TGTGCCAGCAGTCCCCCGACAGGCCCCGTGTCCCCCCTCCACTTT. Encoded protein: CASSPPTGPVSPLHF.